This T cell receptor (beta chain) was obtained from a study of blood T cell repertoires in COVID-19. Whole-study context: Acute and convalescent COVID-19 specimens originated in the United States, Italy and Spain. The cDNA or gDNA used as material had been derived from T cells, B-cell-depleted T cells, or PBMCs.

Trimming cost V 1 base and J 6 bases; bases outside gene matches: 4. The CDR3 spans 14 residues. Per the germline V gene, CDR1 is SGHRS and CDR2 is YFSETQ. Authors' data handling: Reference gene primer amplification gave nucleated cell count estimates. Generated by immunoSEQ multiplex PCR, the TCRdb table keeps only in-frame clones and is missing some. For V, J and clone size, that table is used; D and trimming come from the DNA. The sample lists under 450,000 clones, roughly 86% occurring once. The source of this sequence is a human donor with acute or convalescent COVID-19. The donor label of this sample is uncertain. The chain employs TRBV5-1 and TRBJ2-1; the match to TRBD2 covers 7 bases. The sample consisted of peripheral blood. CDR3 in amino acids: CASSLYQRGNEQFF. The CDR3 nucleotides read TGCGCCAGCAGCTTGTATCAGCGGGGCAATGAGCAGTTCTTC.